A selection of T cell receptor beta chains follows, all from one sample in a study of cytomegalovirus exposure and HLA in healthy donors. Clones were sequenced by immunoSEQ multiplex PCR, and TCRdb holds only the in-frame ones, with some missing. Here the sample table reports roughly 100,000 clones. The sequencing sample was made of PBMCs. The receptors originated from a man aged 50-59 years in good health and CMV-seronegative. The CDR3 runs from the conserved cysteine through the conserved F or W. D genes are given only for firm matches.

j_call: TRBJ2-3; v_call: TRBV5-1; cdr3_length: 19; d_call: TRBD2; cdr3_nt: TGCGCCAGCAGCTCGGGACTAGCGGGGGGCCTGAGGGGCACAGATACGCAGTATTTT; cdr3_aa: CASSSGLAGGLRGTDTQYF
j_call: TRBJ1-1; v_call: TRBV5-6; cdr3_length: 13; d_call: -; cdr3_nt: TGTGCCAGCAGCCTCCAGGGGAACACTGAAGCTTTCTTT; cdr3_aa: CASSLQGNTEAFF
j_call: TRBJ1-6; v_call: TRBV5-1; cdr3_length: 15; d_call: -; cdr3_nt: TGCGCCAGCGCCCTAGGGAGAGACGGATATTCACCCCTCCACTTT; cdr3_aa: CASALGRDGYSPLHF
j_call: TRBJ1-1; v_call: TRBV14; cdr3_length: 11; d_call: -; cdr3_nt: TGTGCCAGCAGACAGGGCCCTGAAGCTTTCTTT; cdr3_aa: CASRQGPEAFF
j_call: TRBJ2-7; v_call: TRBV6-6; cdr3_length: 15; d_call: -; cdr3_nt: TGTGCCAGCAGTTACGCGCAGGGAAGCTCCTACGAGCAGTACTTC; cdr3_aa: CASSYAQGSSYEQYF
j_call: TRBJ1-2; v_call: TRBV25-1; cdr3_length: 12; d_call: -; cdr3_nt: TGTGCCAGCAGTGACAGGGACAATGGCTACACCTTC; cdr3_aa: CASSDRDNGYTF
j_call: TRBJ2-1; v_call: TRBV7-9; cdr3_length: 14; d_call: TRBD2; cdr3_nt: TGTGCCAGCAGCGTAGGGACTACCGCCGGCTGGCAGTTCTTC; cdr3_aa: CASSVGTTAGWQFF
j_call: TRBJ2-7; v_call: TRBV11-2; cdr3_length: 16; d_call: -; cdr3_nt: TGTGCCAGCAGCGCAAAGGGAGCCACACCCTCCTACGAGCAGTACTTC; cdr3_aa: CASSAKGATPSYEQYF
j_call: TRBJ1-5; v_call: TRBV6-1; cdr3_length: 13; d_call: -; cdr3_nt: TGTGCCAGCAGTATGGGGGCTGCTCAGCCCCAGCATTTT; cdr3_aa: CASSMGAAQPQHF
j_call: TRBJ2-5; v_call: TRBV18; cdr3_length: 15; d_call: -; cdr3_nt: TGTGCCAGCTCACCACCAAAAAAAGGGGAAGAGACCCAGTACTTC; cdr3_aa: CASSPPKKGEETQYF
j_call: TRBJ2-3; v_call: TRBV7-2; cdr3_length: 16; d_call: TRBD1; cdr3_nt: TGTGCCAGCAGCTCTAGGACAGGGGGGAGGACAGATACGCAGTATTTT; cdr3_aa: CASSSRTGGRTDTQYF